This entry concerns a single T cell receptor beta chain. Antigen: not known. Data came from immunoSEQ multiplex PCR; TCRdb stores just in-frame clones and leaves some out. The sample contains fewer than 95,000 clones, 85% to 95% of which appear only once. The sample originates from a study of graft-versus-host responses after intestinal transplantation. As for the study in general: Grafts that recipients had were multivisceral, liver-intestinal, or isolated intestinal transplants. Every recipient had anti-thymocyte globulin induction and three to four years of tacrolimus plus steroids.

Trimming stripped 2 bases from V and 4 bases from J, with 7 bases between. The CDR3 loop spans 12 amino acids. Germline V gene sequence: CDR1 SGHNT, CDR2 YYREEE (reference sequence). The study's findings and limits: GvH clones occurred in recipient marrow; some first appeared in ileum or blood.

The chain has TRBV5-4 and TRBJ2-7; D ambiguous. The material was unstimulated CD4+ T cells sorted from spleen or lymph node cells, obtained before transplant. The sequence was collected from a human donor who was the organ donor for an intestinal transplant. As DNA, the CDR3 is TGTGCCAGCAGCTTTGACCAATACGAGCAGTACTTC. Protein: CASSFDQYEQYF.